These T cell receptor beta chains were read from a single sample in a study of human T cells and chemical hapten exposure. TCRdb called the RACE reads again in MiXCR, with one record for every CDR3 protein. The sample yields some 180,000 distinct CDR3 sequences, about a fifth seen once. Sequenced material: whole blood, taken in connection with sensitization to the hapten diphenylcyclopropenone (DPC). These TCRs come from a woman aged 50 to 60 with alopecia areata. Some clones in this sample may be carry-over from other donors' samples. Both conserved end residues are part of each CDR3. Each record gives: J gene, D gene, clone size, V gene, CDR3 DNA, CDR3 protein. A D gene is named only where the DNA matches it firmly. Expanded clones get a size class; other rows say once, few or many, or leave the size out.

j_gene: TRBJ2-3
d_gene: TRBD1
abundance: few
v_gene: TRBV6-4
CDR3nt: TGTGCCAGCAGGCCGCTGATAGGGACAGGGGCTCCAGATACGCAGTATTTT
CDR3aa: CASRPLIGTGAPDTQYF

j_gene: TRBJ1-6
d_gene: NA
abundance: NA
v_gene: TRBV20-1
CDR3nt: TGCAGTGCTACTCAGACAACGGGGAATTCACCCCTCCACTTT
CDR3aa: CSATQTTGNSPLHF

j_gene: TRBJ2-2
d_gene: TRBD2
abundance: NA
v_gene: TRBV18
CDR3nt: TGTGCCAGCTCACCACGGGGCCTAGCGGGAGGCCTCGCGAACACCGGGGAGCTGTTTTTT
CDR3aa: CASSPRGLAGGLANTGELFF

j_gene: TRBJ2-3
d_gene: NA
abundance: NA
v_gene: TRBV20-1
CDR3nt: TGCAGTGCTAGAAGTTACCCAGATACGCAGTATTTT
CDR3aa: CSARSYPDTQYF

j_gene: TRBJ1-2
d_gene: NA
abundance: NA
v_gene: TRBV12-3/TRBV12-4
CDR3nt: TGTGCCAGCAGTTTTTCTTCGGGTAGGAACTATGGCTACACCTTC
CDR3aa: CASSFSSGRNYGYTF

j_gene: TRBJ1-5
d_gene: NA
abundance: few
v_gene: TRBV4-1
CDR3nt: TGCGCCAGCAGCCAAGGGTACGAATTTAGCAATCAGCCCCAGCATTTT
CDR3aa: CASSQGYEFSNQPQHF

j_gene: TRBJ2-7
d_gene: TRBD1
abundance: NA
v_gene: TRBV30
CDR3nt: TGTGCCTGGGCCAGGGGGCTGAATGACGAGCAGTACTTC
CDR3aa: CAWARGLNDEQYF

j_gene: TRBJ1-4
d_gene: NA
abundance: few
v_gene: TRBV7-2
CDR3nt: TGTGCCAGCAGCTTTACAACTAATGAAAAACTGTTTTTT
CDR3aa: CASSFTTNEKLFF

j_gene: TRBJ1-5
d_gene: NA
abundance: few
v_gene: TRBV4-1
CDR3nt: TGCGCCAGCAGCCCCGAGCGGAGCAATCAGCCCCAGCATTTT
CDR3aa: CASSPERSNQPQHF

j_gene: TRBJ1-1
d_gene: NA
abundance: few
v_gene: TRBV12-3/TRBV12-4
CDR3nt: TGTGCCAGCAGTTTAAGTCCTGGCGGGAGTAGGGAAGCTTTCTTT
CDR3aa: CASSLSPGGSREAFF

j_gene: TRBJ2-2
d_gene: TRBD2
abundance: few
v_gene: TRBV7-2
CDR3nt: TGTGCCAGCACTAGCGGGGGTCGCGGGGAGCTGTTTTTT
CDR3aa: CASTSGGRGELFF

j_gene: TRBJ2-7
d_gene: NA
abundance: few
v_gene: TRBV7-2
CDR3nt: TGTGCCAGCAGCTTAGTACATGGGGCCTACGAGCAGTACTTC
CDR3aa: CASSLVHGAYEQYF

j_gene: TRBJ2-5
d_gene: NA
abundance: NA
v_gene: TRBV24-1
CDR3nt: TGTGCCACCAGTGATCTGGGCCCCGGCACGGAGACCCAGTACTTC
CDR3aa: CATSDLGPGTETQYF

j_gene: TRBJ2-2
d_gene: TRBD2
abundance: once
v_gene: TRBV20-1
CDR3nt: TGCAGTACTAGCGGGAGGGTTGTCGGGGAGCTGTTTTTT
CDR3aa: CSTSGRVVGELFF

j_gene: TRBJ2-2
d_gene: NA
abundance: once
v_gene: TRBV6-5
CDR3nt: TGTGCCAGCACCACAAACCACTTTACCGGGGAGCTGTTTTTT
CDR3aa: CASTTNHFTGELFF

j_gene: TRBJ1-2
d_gene: NA
abundance: NA
v_gene: TRBV5-4
CDR3nt: TGTGCCAGCAGCTTGGGGGGGCCCCGCATTGACTATGGCTACACCTTC
CDR3aa: CASSLGGPRIDYGYTF

j_gene: TRBJ2-2
d_gene: TRBD1
abundance: many
v_gene: TRBV5-1
CDR3nt: TGCGCCAGCAGCAACAGGGGTGCCGGGGAGCTGTTTTTT
CDR3aa: CASSNRGAGELFF

j_gene: TRBJ1-2
d_gene: TRBD1
abundance: NA
v_gene: TRBV6-1
CDR3nt: TGTGCCAGCAGTGACTTGGTCCGACAGGGTGTAGGAGGCTACACCTTC
CDR3aa: CASSDLVRQGVGGYTF

j_gene: TRBJ2-7
d_gene: TRBD1
abundance: NA
v_gene: TRBV12-3/TRBV12-4
CDR3nt: TGTGCCAGCAGTTTTAGGGGGCGGTACGAGCAGTACTTC
CDR3aa: CASSFRGRYEQYF

j_gene: TRBJ2-2
d_gene: NA
abundance: NA
v_gene: TRBV7-6
CDR3nt: TGTGCCAGCAGCATTTTACAGGGAGCCGGGGAGCTGTTTTTT
CDR3aa: CASSILQGAGELFF

j_gene: TRBJ2-1
d_gene: TRBD1
abundance: few
v_gene: TRBV5-6
CDR3nt: TGTGCCAGCAGCCCACCGACAGGGGTTGAGCAGTTCTTC
CDR3aa: CASSPPTGVEQFF

j_gene: TRBJ2-6
d_gene: TRBD1
abundance: NA
v_gene: TRBV20-1
CDR3nt: TGCAGTGCTAGAGATGTCGGGACAGGCACCTCTGGGGCCAACGTCCTGACTTTC
CDR3aa: CSARDVGTGTSGANVLTF

j_gene: TRBJ2-3
d_gene: TRBD2
abundance: NA
v_gene: TRBV29-1
CDR3nt: TGCAGCGCCGAGGGACTAGCGGGGGCTAGCACAGATACGCAGTATTTT
CDR3aa: CSAEGLAGASTDTQYF

j_gene: TRBJ2-2
d_gene: NA
abundance: NA
v_gene: TRBV7-8
CDR3nt: TGTGCCAGCAGGCTAGCAACGAACACCGGGGAGCTGTTTTTT
CDR3aa: CASRLATNTGELFF

j_gene: TRBJ2-1
d_gene: NA
abundance: NA
v_gene: TRBV7-9
CDR3nt: TGTGCCAGCAGCTTTCCAGCGGCCTCCTACAATGAGCAGTTCTTC
CDR3aa: CASSFPAASYNEQFF

j_gene: TRBJ1-1
d_gene: NA
abundance: NA
v_gene: TRBV5-1
CDR3nt: TGCGCCAGCAGCTTGGAACACAGGAACACTGAAGCTTTCTTT
CDR3aa: CASSLEHRNTEAFF

j_gene: TRBJ2-7
d_gene: NA
abundance: few
v_gene: TRBV18
CDR3nt: TGTGCCAGCTCACCTGGCAGCGGAGTCTCCTACGAGCAGTACTTC
CDR3aa: CASSPGSGVSYEQYF

j_gene: TRBJ1-5
d_gene: TRBD1
abundance: NA
v_gene: TRBV6-5
CDR3nt: TGTGCCAGCCGGGACAGGCGAACCAATCAGCCCCAGCATTTT
CDR3aa: CASRDRRTNQPQHF

j_gene: TRBJ1-5
d_gene: NA
abundance: few
v_gene: TRBV12-3/TRBV12-4
CDR3nt: TGTGCCAGCACCCAGATGAATAGCAATCAGCCCCAGCATTTT
CDR3aa: CASTQMNSNQPQHF

j_gene: TRBJ2-3
d_gene: TRBD2
abundance: NA
v_gene: TRBV20-1
CDR3nt: TGCAGTGCTTTCCTAGCGGGAGGGAGCACAGATACGCAGTATTTT
CDR3aa: CSAFLAGGSTDTQYF

j_gene: TRBJ2-1
d_gene: NA
abundance: once
v_gene: TRBV28
CDR3nt: TGTGCCAGCAGTTTAGGCAGGGGAATGGTTCAAGAGCAGTTCTTC
CDR3aa: CASSLGRGMVQEQFF

j_gene: TRBJ2-1
d_gene: NA
abundance: NA
v_gene: TRBV29-1
CDR3nt: TGCAGCGTTGCACTAGTGGTCTCCTACAATGAGCAGTTCTTC
CDR3aa: CSVALVVSYNEQFF

j_gene: TRBJ2-7
d_gene: NA
abundance: few
v_gene: TRBV7-2
CDR3nt: TGTGCCAGCAGCTCCCAGCGGATCGAGCAGTACTTC
CDR3aa: CASSSQRIEQYF

j_gene: TRBJ2-1
d_gene: NA
abundance: NA
v_gene: TRBV19
CDR3nt: TGTGCCAGTAGTAGGGCGGGATCCCACAATGAGCAGTTCTTC
CDR3aa: CASSRAGSHNEQFF

j_gene: TRBJ1-2
d_gene: NA
abundance: once
v_gene: TRBV12-3/TRBV12-4
CDR3nt: TGTGCCAGCAGTTTAGCGCGAGCGCTAGTAGGCTACACCTTC
CDR3aa: CASSLARALVGYTF

j_gene: TRBJ2-4
d_gene: NA
abundance: NA
v_gene: TRBV3-1
CDR3nt: TGTGCCAGCAGCCAAGATGTGGGGCAGTTAAACATTCAGTACTTC
CDR3aa: CASSQDVGQLNIQYF

j_gene: TRBJ2-7
d_gene: NA
abundance: few
v_gene: TRBV20-1
CDR3nt: TGCAGTGCTAGCGTCGGCTACGAGCAGTACTTC
CDR3aa: CSASVGYEQYF

j_gene: TRBJ1-2
d_gene: TRBD1
abundance: NA
v_gene: TRBV14
CDR3nt: TGTGCCAGCAGCCAGATCGGTGGACAGGGCGTATACGGCTACACCTTC
CDR3aa: CASSQIGGQGVYGYTF

j_gene: TRBJ2-7
d_gene: NA
abundance: NA
v_gene: TRBV30
CDR3nt: TGTGCCTGGAGCCAGGGACACGGACCCTACGAGCAGTACTTC
CDR3aa: CAWSQGHGPYEQYF

j_gene: TRBJ2-1
d_gene: NA
abundance: few
v_gene: TRBV7-8
CDR3nt: TGTGCCAGCAGCCCCCAAGCGGCGCAGAGGTACTACAATGAGCAGTTCTTC
CDR3aa: CASSPQAAQRYYNEQFF

j_gene: TRBJ2-7
d_gene: TRBD2
abundance: once
v_gene: TRBV6-2/TRBV6-3
CDR3nt: TGTGCCAGCAGTCCTAGCGGTTTGACCTACGAGCAGTACTTC
CDR3aa: CASSPSGLTYEQYF